These T cell receptor beta chains were read from a single sample in a study of OX40 agonist ivuxolimab in advanced cancers. Assay: immunoSEQ multiplex PCR; the TCRdb copy retains only in-frame clones and omits some. This table has some 97,000 clones, approximately 91% appearing once. Sequencing was performed on CD4+ or CD8+ T cells sorted from blood, taken in a trial of the OX40 agonist ivuxolimab. These receptors all come from an adult with an advanced solid tumor such as melanoma, head and neck, liver or kidney cancer. CDR3s include the opening cysteine and the closing phenylalanine or tryptophan. D genes are given only for firm matches. Rows give clone size only sometimes, using once, few, many, or a class for an expanded clone.

. | TRBJ2-6 | . | TRBV5-8 | CASSGGTNSGANVLTF | TGTGCCAGCAGTGGCGGGACCAACTCTGGGGCCAACGTCCTGACTTTC
. | TRBJ1-3 | . | TRBV5-6 | CASSFLGRGGNTIYF | TGTGCCAGCAGCTTTTTGGGCAGGGGAGGAAACACCATATATTTT
. | TRBJ2-7 | . | TRBV10-2 | CASSAKSYEQYF | TGCGCCAGCAGTGCGAAGTCCTACGAGCAGTACTTC
. | TRBJ2-7 | . | TRBV19 | CASSPTLGGEQYF | TGTGCCAGTAGTCCGACTTTGGGTGGCGAGCAGTACTTC
TRBD2 | TRBJ2-5 | . | TRBV27 | CASSLDPSGRAYETQYF | TGTGCCAGCAGTTTAGACCCTAGCGGGAGGGCATACGAGACCCAGTACTTC
. | TRBJ2-1 | . | TRBV5-1 | CASARAGDEQFF | TGCGCCAGCGCCCGGGCAGGCGATGAGCAGTTCTTC
. | TRBJ2-3 | . | TRBV27 | CASSLNRGTDTQYF | TGTGCCAGCAGTTTAAACAGGGGCACAGATACGCAGTATTTT
. | TRBJ1-1 | . | TRBV7-8 | CASSLDGGMNTEAFF | TGTGCCAGCAGCTTAGATGGAGGGATGAACACTGAAGCTTTCTTT
. | TRBJ1-1 | . | TRBV6-6 | CASSNFRGAEAFF | TGTGCCAGCAGCAACTTCAGGGGCGCTGAAGCTTTCTTT
. | TRBJ2-3 | . | TRBV30 | CAWSAGLRSTDTQYF | TGTGCCTGGAGTGCCGGACTGCGTAGCACAGATACGCAGTATTTT
. | TRBJ1-6 | . | TRBV11-2 | CASSRAGEFYNSPLHF | TGTGCCAGCAGCCGCGCAGGGGAGTTCTATAATTCACCCCTCCACTTT
TRBD1 | TRBJ2-7 | . | TRBV7-2 | CASSRDSSYEQYF | TGTGCCAGCAGTCGGGACAGCTCCTACGAGCAGTACTTC
TRBD2 | TRBJ2-2 | . | TRBV2 | CASSLGGSAGELFF | TGTGCCAGCAGTCTGGGCGGGAGCGCCGGGGAGCTGTTTTTT
. | TRBJ1-1 | few | TRBV30 | CAWRIGGTEAFF | TGTGCCTGGAGGATCGGGGGTACTGAAGCTTTCTTT
. | TRBJ2-3 | . | TRBV19 | CASSPEYDTQYF | TGTGCCAGTAGCCCTGAGTACGATACGCAGTATTTT
TRBD1 | TRBJ1-6 | . | TRBV2 | CASRGGDRHNSPLHF | TGTGCCAGCAGAGGAGGGGACAGACATAATTCACCCCTCCACTTT
TRBD2 | TRBJ2-1 | once | TRBV6-6 | CATNSGSSYNEQFF | TGTGCCACGAATAGCGGGAGCTCCTACAATGAGCAGTTCTTC
TRBD1 | TRBJ1-6 | . | TRBV6-6 | CASSSETGNSPLHF | TGTGCCAGCAGTTCTGAGACAGGGAATTCACCCCTCCACTTT
. | TRBJ1-1 | once | TRBV13 | CASSLEMGGAWNTEAFF | TGTGCCAGCAGCTTAGAGATGGGCGGGGCTTGGAACACTGAAGCTTTCTTT
TRBD1 | TRBJ2-3 | . | TRBV30 | CAWSTGDRGWSTDTQYF | TGTGCCTGGAGTACAGGCGACAGGGGTTGGAGCACAGATACGCAGTATTTT
. | TRBJ2-2 | . | TRBV9 | CASSARTSTGELFF | TGTGCCAGCAGCGCACGGACTTCCACCGGGGAGCTGTTTTTT
. | TRBJ1-4 | once | TRBV10-3 | CAISSTGPTNEKLFF | TGTGCCATCAGTTCGACAGGACCAACTAATGAAAAACTGTTTTTT
. | TRBJ2-2 | . | TRBV6-6 | CASRNTGELFF | TGTGCCAGCAGAAACACCGGGGAGCTGTTTTTT
. | TRBJ1-1 | . | TRBV30 | CAWSGWQGYTEAFF | TGTGCCTGGAGTGGCTGGCAGGGATACACTGAAGCTTTCTTT
. | TRBJ2-7 | . | TRBV19 | CASSIDRLSYEQYF | TGTGCCAGTAGTATCGACAGGCTGTCCTACGAGCAGTACTTC
TRBD2 | TRBJ2-5 | . | TRBV13 | CASSQLAGGYETQYF | TGTGCCAGCAGCCAACTAGCGGGGGGTTATGAGACCCAGTACTTC
TRBD1 | TRBJ1-1 | . | TRBV5-1 | CASSLLPGTGPMNTEAFF | TGCGCCAGCAGCTTGCTTCCAGGGACAGGGCCCATGAACACTGAAGCTTTCTTT
. | TRBJ2-7 | . | TRBV6-1 | CASSFGPSGEQYF | TGTGCCAGCTCTTTCGGGCCCTCCGGCGAGCAGTACTTC
. | TRBJ1-2 | . | TRBV5-6 | CASSLNPPLTPGYTF | TGTGCCAGCAGCCTAAACCCCCCCCTCACCCCTGGCTACACCTTC
. | TRBJ1-5 | . | TRBV21-1 | CASSKVVNSTHQPQHF | TGTGCCAGCAGCAAAGTTGTCAACTCAACCCATCAGCCCCAGCATTTT